Listed here are 25 T cell receptor beta chains from one sample, sequenced in a study of graft-versus-host responses after intestinal transplantation. The antigens these receptors bind are not known. The method was immunoSEQ multiplex PCR; TCRdb's version includes in-frame clones alone and lacks a portion of them. The data contain over 100,000 clones, around 95% of them singletons. Specimen: unstimulated CD8+ T cells sorted from spleen or lymph node cells, collected before intestinal transplant. These receptor sequences come from a human donor who received an intestinal transplant.

The rearrangement uses TRBV19 and TRBJ2-1, with D perhaps being TRBD1 or TRBD2 (5 bases each). This CDR3 comprises 16 residues. The germline V and J ends were trimmed by 3 bases and 9 bases, with 21 bases remaining between them. Germline-derived CDR1 and CDR2 are LNHDA and SQIVND (reference sequence). The CDR3 sequence is CASSIRGELRPTEQFF. The CDR3 DNA follows: TGTGCCAGTAGTATCCGAGGGGAGCTTCGCCCCACTGAGCAGTTCTTC.

To note about this clone: A read error may account for a junction end that differs from germline. V gene TRBV4-3 combines with J gene TRBJ2-2, with 11 positions matching TRBD2. This CDR3 is 16 amino acids long. Germline CDR1 and CDR2: LGHNA and YSLEER. CDR3: CASSPGLAGSPGGLFF. CDR3 coding DNA: TGCGCCAGCAGCCCAGGACTAGCGGGCTCTCCGGGGGGGCTGTTTTTT.

The chain combines TRBV5-1 with TRBJ2-7; weak D call: TRBD2 (5 bases). CDR1 SGHRS and CDR2 YFSETQ come from the germline V gene. This CDR3 comprises 13 residues. Deletions cut 7 bases from V and 0 bases from J, with 11 bases between. CDR3 protein: CASYSASSYEQYF. CDR3 nucleotide sequence: TGCGCCAGCTATAGCGCGTCCTCCTACGAGCAGTACTTC.

The gene calls are TRBV2 and TRBJ1-5; no reliable D call. The CDR3 length is 13 residues. V was pared by 0 bases and J by 6 bases, with 6 bases between. CDR1 is SNHLY and CDR2 is FYNNEI in the germline V gene. CDR3 in amino acids: CASSEALLQPQHF. The CDR3 bases are TGTGCCAGCAGTGAAGCGCTTCTTCAGCCCCAGCATTTT. The variable domain in full, with the rest retrieved from reference TRBV2 and TRBJ1-5, is EPEVTQTPSHQVTQMGQEVILRCVPISNHLYFYWYRQILGQKVEFLVSFYNNEISEKSEIFDDQFSVERPDGSNFTLKIRSTKLEDSAMYFCASSEALLQPQHFGDGTRLSIL.

This clone has more than one count but fewer than ten. Here the CDR3 DNA reads TGTGCCGGACAATCGGCGCGGAGCTCCTACAATGAGCAGTTCTTC. It is translated as CAGQSARSSYNEQFF. This chain links TRBV2 with TRBJ2-1; perhaps TRBD1 as D (5 bases). CDR1 and CDR2 from the germline V gene are SNHLY and FYNNEI. Trimming removed 11 bases at V and 0 bases at J, with 17 bases between. The CDR3 spans 15 residues.

Only one count was recorded for this clone. The CDR3 nucleotides are TGTGCCAGCCCGGAGGGGGGGTTGAACACCGGGGAGCTGTTTTTT. Its translation: CASPEGGLNTGELFF. The chain uses TRBV6-6 and TRBJ2-2; maybe TRBD2 (7 bases). CDR1 is MNHNY and CDR2 is SVGAGI in the germline V gene (reference sequence). The V end lost 8 bases, the J end lost 1 base, and 14 bases lay between the germline ends. The CDR3 has 15 residues.

This rearrangement joins TRBV30 to TRBJ2-3; D possibly corresponds to TRBD1 (6 bases). CDR3 length equals 14 residues. Trimming took off 3 bases at V and 1 base at J, with 11 bases between the two ends. The germline gives CDR1 GTSNPN, CDR2 SVGIG (reference sequence). For the CDR3, the DNA is TGTGCCTGGAGCTTGGGGGCGGGCACAGATACGCAGTATTTT. As protein: CAWSLGAGTDTQYF.

This rearrangement joins TRBV7-9 to TRBJ1-3; D not resolved. Trimming cost V 5 bases and J 0 bases, with 11 bases left between them. The CDR3 loop spans 15 amino acids. Germline-derived CDR1 and CDR2 are SEHNR and FQNEAQ (reference sequence). The CDR3 DNA is TGTGCCAGCAGCCAGGACCCCCGCTCTGGAAACACCATATATTTT. Amino acids: CASSQDPRSGNTIYF.

The V gene is TRBV9, the J gene TRBJ2-2, with D maybe TRBD2 (6 bases). The length of the CDR3 is 15 residues. V lost 0 bases to trimming and J lost 1 base, with 7 bases between them. Germline V CDR1 and CDR2: SGDLS, YYNGEE. CDR3 nucleotide sequence: TGTGCCAGCAGCGTAGACGGGAGGAACACCGGGGAGCTGTTTTTT. It is translated as CASSVDGRNTGELFF.

A few counts support this clone. CDR3 sequence: CASSIGVSNGYTF. CDR3 in DNA: TGTGCCAGTAGTATCGGAGTGTCGAATGGCTACACCTTC. The V and J genes are TRBV19 and TRBJ1-2; no clear D. V dropped 3 bases and J dropped 6 bases, with 11 bases sitting between them. The CDR3 spans 13 residues. Germline V gene data show CDR1 as LNHDA and CDR2 as SQIVND (reference sequence).

J is TRBJ2-1 and V is TRBV9, with 7 bases matching TRBD1. With 3 bases clipped from V and 6 bases from J, the junction kept 3 bases outside the gene matches. CDR3 length equals 13 residues. The germline gives CDR1 SGDLS, CDR2 YYNGEE. The CDR3 reads CASSGYRGNEQFF. The CDR3 DNA reads TGTGCCAGCAGCGGTTACAGGGGCAATGAGCAGTTCTTC.

The V call is TRBV7-6, the J call TRBJ2-2; TRBD2 aligns across 12 bases. Germline V gives CDR1 SGHVS, CDR2 FNYEAQ. The CDR3 extends over 21 amino acids. Trimming at V came to 0 bases and at J to 4 bases, leaving 15 bases not matched to a gene. This chain's CDR3 is CASSLALRLAGGRSGTGELFF. The DNA of the CDR3 is TGTGCCAGCAGCTTAGCGTTAAGGCTAGCGGGAGGGCGGAGCGGCACCGGGGAGCTGTTTTTT.

The chain has TRBV9 and TRBJ1-3, with 10 bases matching TRBD1. In germline, CDR1 is SGDLS, CDR2 YYNGEE. Trimming at V came to 2 bases and at J to 2 bases, leaving 1 base not matched to a gene. The CDR3 spans 15 residues. CDR3: CASSVDRGAGNTIYF. The CDR3 DNA is TGTGCCAGCAGCGTGGACAGGGGGGCTGGAAACACCATATATTTT.

V gene TRBV28 combines with J gene TRBJ1-1; D is ambiguous. The CDR3 consists of 12 residues. V dropped 6 bases and J dropped 2 bases, with 7 bases sitting between them. The germline V gene encodes CDR1 MDHEN and CDR2 SYDVKM. CDR3 sequence: CASSRPNTEAFF. The CDR3 nucleotides are TGTGCCAGCAGCCGCCCAAACACTGAAGCTTTCTTT.

Worth noting for this clone: At one of its ends the junction is not consistent with the germline gene, which may arise from a read error. This sequence joins TRBV5-6 and TRBJ1-1, with 8 nucleotides matching TRBD1. The CDR3 covers 14 residues. The germline CDR1 and CDR2 sequences are SGHDT and YYEEEE. CDR3 residues: CASSQKQGGTEAFF. In DNA, the CDR3 is TGCGCCAGCAGCCAAAAACAGGGGGGCACTGAAGCTTTCTTT.

Here the CDR3 DNA reads TGTGCCAGTAGTTGGGGGACAGGGGGAAACGAGCAGTACTTC. This gives the protein CASSWGTGGNEQYF. The rearrangement uses TRBV19 and TRBJ2-7; 11 bases are a match to TRBD1. The CDR3 has 14 amino acids. Germline V gives CDR1 LNHDA, CDR2 SQIVND (reference sequence). V lost 5 bases to trimming and J lost 5 bases; unmatched junction nucleotides: 5.

The table lists this clone with a count of one. The rearrangement joins TRBV28 to TRBJ2-7; tentative D call: TRBD2 (6 bases). Germline lookup yields CDR1 MDHEN and CDR2 SYDVKM. V was clipped by 6 bases and J by 4 bases, with 16 bases between them. The length of the CDR3 is 14 residues. For the CDR3, the DNA is TGTGCCAGCAGCTTCAGCGGAGGGAATTACGAGCAGTACTTC. It yields the protein CASSFSGGNYEQYF.

This rearrangement joins TRBV6-1 to TRBJ1-2; D remains ambiguous. Germline loops: CDR1 MNHNS, CDR2 SASEGT. V was pared by 8 bases and J by 4 bases, with 11 bases between. The CDR3 contains 12 residues. CDR3 nucleotides: TGTGCCAGCGGGGAAGGGAGCTATGGCTACACCTTC. This gives the protein CASGEGSYGYTF.

V usage is TRBV2 and J usage is TRBJ2-5; D is possibly TRBD1 or TRBD2 (6 bases each). With the DNA end fitting TRBJ2-7 better, the J assignment may be wrong. The length of the CDR3 is 16 residues. CDR1 is SNHLY, CDR2 FYNNEI, per germline. CDR3 residues: CASSDPRGDTSYEQYF. CDR3 sequence (DNA): TGTGCCAGCAGTGACCCTAGGGGGGACACCTCCTACGAGCAGTACTTC.

V usage is TRBV25-1 and J usage is TRBJ1-2, with no clear D. The germline V and J ends were trimmed by 4 bases and 2 bases, with 5 bases remaining between them. The V gene's germline CDR1 is MGHDK and CDR2 SYGVNS. The CDR3 runs to 12 residues. The CDR3 DNA reads as TGTGCCAGCAGTGCGGGAAACTATGGCTACACCTTC. Encoded protein: CASSAGNYGYTF.

The gene calls are TRBV4-2 and TRBJ1-1; D call uncertain. CDR1 LGHNA and CDR2 YNFKEQ come from the germline V gene. This CDR3 has 16 amino acids. Trimming took off 0 bases at V and 1 base at J, with 12 bases between the two ends. The CDR3, as DNA: TGTGCCAGCAGCCAAGATCAAGTGCAGCAGAACACTGAAGCTTTCTTT. Protein sequence: CASSQDQVQQNTEAFF.

This chain connects TRBV5-6 to TRBJ2-2; 7 positions agree with TRBD2. This CDR3 is 14 amino acids long. The germline V gene has CDR1 SGHDT and CDR2 YYEEEE. Germline trimming cut 2 bases from V and 6 bases from J; bases unmatched to any gene: 4. The CDR3 DNA is TGTGCCAGCAGCTTCGGACTAGTTGCCGGGGAGCTGTTTTTT. Translated, it gives CASSFGLVAGELFF.

The V call is TRBV6-6, the J call TRBJ2-7; D unresolved. Germline CDR1 MNHNY, CDR2 SVGAGI (reference sequence). V was trimmed by 2 bases and J by 5 bases, leaving 16 bases between them. The CDR3 sequence is 15 residues long. The CDR3 here is CASSYPPGLQNEQYF. The CDR3, as DNA: TGTGCCAGCAGTTACCCGCCCGGGCTTCAGAACGAGCAGTACTTC.

The CDR3 DNA is TGTGCCAGTAGTATAGACCCGGGACTAGCTAGCGATGAGCAGTTCTTC. Protein sequence: CASSIDPGLASDEQFF. V is TRBV19 and J is TRBJ2-1, with 9 bases aligning to TRBD2. The CDR3 is 16 residues long. V was pared by 0 bases and J by 8 bases, with 8 bases of the junction left unmatched. Germline V gene sequence: CDR1 LNHDA, CDR2 SQIVND (reference sequence).

The V gene is TRBV4-3, the J gene TRBJ2-7, with a tentative D call TRBD1 (6 bases). The germline gives CDR1 LGHNA, CDR2 YSLEER. V was trimmed by 4 bases and J by 6 bases, leaving 16 bases between them. The CDR3 is 14 amino acids. This CDR3 reads CASSPWTARGEQYF. The DNA of the CDR3 is TGCGCCAGCAGCCCTTGGACAGCCCGAGGCGAGCAGTACTTC.